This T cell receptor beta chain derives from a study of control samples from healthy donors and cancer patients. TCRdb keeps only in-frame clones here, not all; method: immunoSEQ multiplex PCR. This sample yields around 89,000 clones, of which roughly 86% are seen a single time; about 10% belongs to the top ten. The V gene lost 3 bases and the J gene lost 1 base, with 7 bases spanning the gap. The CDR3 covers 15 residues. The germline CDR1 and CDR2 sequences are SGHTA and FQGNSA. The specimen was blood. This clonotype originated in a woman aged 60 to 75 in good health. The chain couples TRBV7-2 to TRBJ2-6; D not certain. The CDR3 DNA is TGTGCCAGCAGCTTTGGTGAATCTGGGGCCAACGTCCTGACTTTC. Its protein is CASSFGESGANVLTF.